These 15 T cell receptor beta chains share one sample of origin, sequenced in a study of T-cell memory formation after mild COVID-19. Via MiXCR, TCRdb re-called the 5' RACE reads, giving one row per CDR3 protein. The repertoire has about 560,000 distinct CDR3 sequences, about 22% of them found once; the top ten carry roughly 8.1%. Sequences were obtained from PBMCs or a T cell subset sorted from them (not recorded which). The receptors stem from an adult woman who had mild COVID-19 (a few samples of this study predate the infection). Cell type and time point are not known.

The rearrangement uses TRBV27 and TRBJ2-1; TRBD1 or TRBD2 may be the D gene (5 bases each). Germline CDR1 is MNHEY and CDR2 is SMNVEV (reference sequence). The CDR3 totals 13 residues. The ends were cut back, 8 bases at V and 9 bases at J, with 17 bases in the middle. CDR3 residues: CASRQRSGLEQFF. CDR3 in DNA: TGTGCCAGCCGTCAAAGGTCGGGGCTTGAGCAGTTCTTC.

The genes are TRBV12-3 or TRBV12-4 and TRBJ1-1; D call uncertain. This CDR3 is built from 13 residues. V was pared by 6 bases and J by 3 bases, with 11 bases between. The CDR3: CASSLATYTEAFF. Written as DNA, the CDR3 is TGTGCCAGCAGCTTGGCGACCTACACTGAAGCTTTCTTT.

The chain employs TRBV19 and TRBJ2-7; D perhaps matches TRBD1 (5 bases). The CDR3 is 14 amino acids. CDR1 and CDR2 (germline): LNHDA, SQIVND (reference sequence). V was clipped by 8 bases and J by 2 bases, with 16 bases between them. The CDR3 region is CASAPQDRAYEQYF. CDR3 nucleotide sequence: TGTGCCAGTGCCCCACAAGACAGAGCCTACGAGCAGTACTTC.

The table lists this clonotype with many counts. This chain joins TRBV4-1 and TRBJ2-7, with D hard to call. V dropped 3 bases and J dropped 5 bases, with 17 bases sitting between them. The CDR3 is 15 residues long. Germline assignment: CDR1 MGHRA and CDR2 YSYEKL. The CDR3 DNA is TGCGCCAGCAGCCAGAGCCGTGCGGTGCTAAACGAGCAGTACTTC. Its translation: CASSQSRAVLNEQYF.

This clonotype was counted only a few times. This chain connects TRBV6-2 or TRBV6-3 to TRBJ1-5, with TRBD1 matching 9 bases. Germline CDR1 is MNHEY and CDR2 is SVGEGT. The CDR3 contains 19 residues. The V gene end was trimmed by 0 bases and the J gene end by 3 bases; junction bases not matched to a gene: 12. This chain's CDR3 is CASSYSRGRTGAINQPQHF. CDR3 sequence (DNA): TGTGCCAGCAGTTACTCGAGGGGAAGGACAGGGGCGATCAATCAGCCCCAGCATTTT.

The chain recombines TRBV4-1 with TRBJ1-3; TRBD1 matches 10 bases. V lost 0 bases, J lost 0 bases, and 5 bases stayed unmatched. Germline values: CDR1 MGHRA, CDR2 YSYEKL. The CDR3 is made up of 18 amino acids. CDR3 in amino acids: CASSQDWWTGGSGNTIYF. CDR3 nucleotide sequence: TGCGCCAGCAGCCAAGATTGGTGGACAGGGGGCTCTGGAAACACCATATATTTT.

This clonotype was seen a handful of times. The V gene is TRBV12-3 or TRBV12-4, the J gene TRBJ1-5; unclear D gene. There are 16 residues in the CDR3. V gave up 1 base and J gave up 1 base, with 11 bases separating them. CDR3 region: CASSLEGLESNQPQHF. The CDR3 DNA sequence: TGTGCCAGCAGTTTAGAGGGTCTGGAGAGCAATCAGCCCCAGCATTTT.

The V gene is TRBV27, the J gene TRBJ2-3, with 7 bases lining up with TRBD2. This CDR3 comprises 15 residues. Trimming removed 3 bases from V and 2 bases from J; junction bases left unmatched: 5. The germline gives CDR1 MNHEY, CDR2 SMNVEV (reference sequence). The CDR3: CASSFGGLDTDTQYF. Written as DNA, the CDR3 is TGTGCCAGCAGTTTTGGAGGACTAGACACAGATACGCAGTATTTT.

The CDR3 coding sequence is TGTGCCAGCAGTTCCCGGATGGGGAGCACAGATACGCAGTATTTT. As protein: CASSSRMGSTDTQYF. V usage is TRBV12-3 or TRBV12-4 and J usage is TRBJ2-3, with unresolved D. Trimming took off 4 bases at V and 0 bases at J, with 11 bases between the two ends. CDR3 size: 15 residues.

The chain uses TRBV5-1 and TRBJ1-5, with D tentatively TRBD1 (6 bases). The CDR3 runs 17 residues. Trimming took 8 bases from V and 6 from J, leaving 27 bases between them. Germline V gives CDR1 SGHRS, CDR2 YFSETQ. The CDR3 DNA reads as TGCGCCAGTCACCCATCGCCCCTGACAGGTTCGACTCAGCCCCAGCATTTT. Translating it yields CASHPSPLTGSTQPQHF.

This clonotype was observed a few times. V usage is TRBV12-5 and J usage is TRBJ2-3; TRBD1 matches 10 bases. The CDR3 loop spans 16 amino acids. CDR1 and CDR2 from the germline V gene are LGHNT and FRNRAP. Trimming at V came to 2 bases and at J to 4 bases, leaving 6 bases not matched to a gene. CDR3 in DNA: TGTGCTAGTGGTTTGTTCCGGGACAGGGGATCAGATACGCAGTATTTT. As protein: CASGLFRDRGSDTQYF.

The genes are TRBV5-1 and TRBJ1-2; D is undetermined. The V end lost 4 bases, the J end lost 4 bases, and 14 bases lay between the germline ends. This CDR3 contains 14 residues. Germline-derived CDR1 and CDR2 are SGHRS and YFSETQ. The CDR3 DNA is TGCGCCAGCAGCCCGGGTACGGATGGCTATGGCTACACCTTC. Protein product: CASSPGTDGYGYTF.

V and J are TRBV12-3 or TRBV12-4 and TRBJ1-5, with D unclear. The CDR3 spans 14 residues. The ends were cut back, 1 base at V and 6 bases at J, with 10 bases in the middle. In DNA form, the CDR3 reads TGTGCCAGCAGTTTAGGAGGGAGCGGTCAGCCCCAGCATTTT. This encodes CASSLGGSGQPQHF.

This clonotype has just a few counts. For the CDR3, the DNA is TGTGCCACCAGTGAGCTGAGGGGACCGGGCACCGGGGAGCTGTTTTTT. As protein: CATSELRGPGTGELFF. The chain has TRBV24-1 and TRBJ2-2; D is tentatively TRBD1 or TRBD2 (5 bases each). Trimming shortened V by 4 bases and J by 4 bases, and 15 bases separated the two germline ends. CDR3 size: 16 residues. CDR1 and CDR2 from the germline V gene are KGHDR and SFDVKD.

The chain couples TRBV6-2 or TRBV6-3 to TRBJ2-1, with D maybe TRBD2 (6 bases). CDR3 length: 12 amino acids. The germline V and J ends were trimmed by 7 bases and 15 bases, with 19 bases remaining between them. Per the germline V gene, CDR1 is MNHEY and CDR2 is SVGEGT. The CDR3 spells CASKEGSRNWFF. As DNA, the CDR3 is TGTGCCAGCAAGGAGGGGTCAAGGAATTGGTTCTTC.